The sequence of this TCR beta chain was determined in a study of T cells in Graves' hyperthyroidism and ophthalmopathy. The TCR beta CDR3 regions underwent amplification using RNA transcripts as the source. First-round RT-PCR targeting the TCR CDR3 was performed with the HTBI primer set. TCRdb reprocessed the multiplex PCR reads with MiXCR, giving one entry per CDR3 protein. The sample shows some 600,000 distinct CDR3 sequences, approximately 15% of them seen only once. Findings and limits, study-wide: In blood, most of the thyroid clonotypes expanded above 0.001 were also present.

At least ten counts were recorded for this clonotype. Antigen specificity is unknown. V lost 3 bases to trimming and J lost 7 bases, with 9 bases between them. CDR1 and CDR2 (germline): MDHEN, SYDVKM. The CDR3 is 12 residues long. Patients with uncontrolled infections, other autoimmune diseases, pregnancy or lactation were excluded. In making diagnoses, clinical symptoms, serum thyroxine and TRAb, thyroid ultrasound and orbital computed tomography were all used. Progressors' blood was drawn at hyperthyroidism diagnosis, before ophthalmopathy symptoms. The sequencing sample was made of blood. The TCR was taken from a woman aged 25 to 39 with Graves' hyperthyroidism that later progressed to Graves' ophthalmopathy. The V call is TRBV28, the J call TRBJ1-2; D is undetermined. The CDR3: CASSFPGVGYTF. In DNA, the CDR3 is TGTGCCAGCAGTTTTCCTGGGGTTGGCTACACCTTC.